This entry is about one T cell receptor beta chain. What it binds is unknown. In TCRdb, the reads were re-called with MiXCR into one record per CDR3 protein. The sample comprises hundreds of thousands of distinct CDR3 sequences, about 30% of which are singletons, and around 12% rests with the top ten. The sample is drawn from a study of T cell repertoires in cytomegalovirus infection. Study conclusions and caveats: Carriage of CMV together with the relevant HLA was identifiable through cumulative public TCR beta family frequency.

Germline-derived CDR1 and CDR2 are LNHNV and YYDKDF (reference sequence). This CDR3 is 17 amino acids long. V was pared by 0 bases and J by 2 bases, with 5 bases of the junction left unmatched. Sequenced here: cultured CD8+ T cells from PBMCs, sampled from culture after CMV antigen stimulation. The source is a human donor in good health (CMV status not recorded). Some clones in this sample may be carry-over from other donors' samples. The V call is TRBV15, the J call TRBJ2-1; 9 bases align to TRBD2. CDR3 coding DNA: TGTGCCACCAGCAGAGAACCTAGCGGGGACCCCTACAATGAGCAGTTCTTC. It specifies CATSREPSGDPYNEQFF.